This record covers a single T cell receptor (beta chain). This specimen comes from a study of blood T cell repertoires in COVID-19. Study-level background: PBMCs, B-cell-depleted T cells, or T cells were the source of the cDNA or gDNA that made up the material.

Original analysis: For nucleated cells, counts were estimated from reference gene primer amplification. Clones were read by immunoSEQ multiplex PCR, and TCRdb kept only the in-frame ones, dropping some. For V, J and clone size, that table is used; D and trimming come from the DNA. The sample shows around 160,000 clones, around four fifths of them seen only once. There are 13 residues in the CDR3. V was trimmed by 5 bases and J by 2 bases, leaving 10 bases between them. Germline assignment: CDR1 MNHEY and CDR2 SVGEGT. The V call is TRBV6-2 or TRBV6-3, the J call TRBJ2-7, with TRBD2 as a possible D gene (6 bases). Sequencing was done on a sample of peripheral blood. The TCR sequence derives from a human donor in a cohort sampled during active COVID-19. The CDR3 bases are TGTGCCAGCAGTGGAGGGGTTGCCTACGAGCAGTACTTC. Its translation: CASSGGVAYEQYF.